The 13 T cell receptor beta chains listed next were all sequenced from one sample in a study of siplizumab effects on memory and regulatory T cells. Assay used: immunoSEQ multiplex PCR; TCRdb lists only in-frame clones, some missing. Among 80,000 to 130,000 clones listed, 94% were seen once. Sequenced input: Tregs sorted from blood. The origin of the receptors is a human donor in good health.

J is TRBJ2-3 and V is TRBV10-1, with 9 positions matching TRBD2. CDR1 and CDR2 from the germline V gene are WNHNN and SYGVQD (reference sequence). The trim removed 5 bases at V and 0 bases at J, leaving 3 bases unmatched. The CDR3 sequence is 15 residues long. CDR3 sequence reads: CASSRTSASTDTQYF. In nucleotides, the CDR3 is TGCGCCAGCAGTAGGACTAGCGCCAGCACAGATACGCAGTATTTT.

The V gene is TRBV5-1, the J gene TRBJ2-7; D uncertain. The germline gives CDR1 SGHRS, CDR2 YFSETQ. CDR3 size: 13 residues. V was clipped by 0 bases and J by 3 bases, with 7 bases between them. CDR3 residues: CASSLVSSYEQYF. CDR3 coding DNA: TGCGCCAGCAGCTTGGTCTCCAGCTACGAGCAGTACTTC.

The CDR3 loop is CASSPRLAGVIDTQYF. CDR3 coding DNA: TGTGCCAGCAGCCCCCGACTAGCGGGAGTTATAGATACGCAGTATTTT. J is TRBJ2-3 and V is TRBV14; 12 bases agree with TRBD2. V was pared by 4 bases and J by 5 bases, with 7 bases of the junction left unmatched. The CDR3 spans 16 residues. CDR1 is SGHDN, CDR2 FVKESK, per germline.

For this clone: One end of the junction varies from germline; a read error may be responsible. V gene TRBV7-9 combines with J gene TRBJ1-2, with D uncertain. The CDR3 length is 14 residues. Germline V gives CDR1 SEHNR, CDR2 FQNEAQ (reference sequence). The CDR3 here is CASTLTVGRGGYTF. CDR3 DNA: TGTGCCAGCACCTTAACGGTAGGGAGAGGCGGCTACACCTTC.

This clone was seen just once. This CDR3 is CASSFSGSNTGELFF. The CDR3 DNA reads TGCGCCAGCAGCTTCTCAGGGTCGAACACCGGGGAGCTGTTTTTT. The rearrangement uses TRBV5-1 and TRBJ2-2, with D possibly matching TRBD1 (5 bases). The CDR3 contains 15 residues. V was cut by 2 bases and J by 0 bases, with 8 bases left in between. Germline-derived CDR1 and CDR2 are SGHRS and YFSETQ.

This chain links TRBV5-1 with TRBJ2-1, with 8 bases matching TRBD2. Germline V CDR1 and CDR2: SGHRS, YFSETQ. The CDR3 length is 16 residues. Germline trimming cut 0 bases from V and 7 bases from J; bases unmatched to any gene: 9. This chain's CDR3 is CASSLARTSRNNEQFF. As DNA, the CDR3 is TGCGCCAGCAGCTTGGCCCGGACTAGCCGAAATAATGAGCAGTTCTTC.

The chain's CDR3 is CSVASQGTEAFF. In nucleotides, the CDR3 is TGCAGCGTTGCATCTCAGGGGACTGAAGCTTTCTTT. The chain couples TRBV29-1 to TRBJ1-1, with D possibly TRBD1 on 6 matching bases. Looked up from germline, CDR1 is SQVTM and CDR2 is ANQGSEA. V lost 4 bases to trimming and J lost 5 bases, with 11 bases between them. The CDR3 has 12 amino acids.

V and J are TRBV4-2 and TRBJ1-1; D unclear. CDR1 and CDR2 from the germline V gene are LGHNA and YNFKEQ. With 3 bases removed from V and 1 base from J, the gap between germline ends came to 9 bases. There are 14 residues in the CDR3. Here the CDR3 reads CASSHGSRNTEAFF. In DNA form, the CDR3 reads TGTGCCAGCAGCCACGGGTCCAGGAACACTGAAGCTTTCTTT.

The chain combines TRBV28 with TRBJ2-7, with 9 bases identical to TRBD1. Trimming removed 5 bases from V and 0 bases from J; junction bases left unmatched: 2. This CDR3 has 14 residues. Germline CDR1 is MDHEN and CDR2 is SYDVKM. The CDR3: CASSNRGRSYEQYF. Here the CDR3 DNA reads TGTGCCAGCAGTAACAGGGGGCGCTCCTACGAGCAGTACTTC.

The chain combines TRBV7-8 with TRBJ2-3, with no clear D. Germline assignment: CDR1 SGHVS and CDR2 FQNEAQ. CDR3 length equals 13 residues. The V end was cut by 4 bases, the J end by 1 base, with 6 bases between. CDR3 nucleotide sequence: TGTGCCAGCAGCTCAACCCGCACAGATACGCAGTATTTT. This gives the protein CASSSTRTDTQYF.

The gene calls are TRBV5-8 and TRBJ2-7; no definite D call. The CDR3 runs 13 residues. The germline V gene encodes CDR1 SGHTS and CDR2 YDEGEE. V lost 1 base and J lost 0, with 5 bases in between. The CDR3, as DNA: TGTGCCAGCAGCTTGTCTTACTCCTACGAGCAGTACTTC. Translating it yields CASSLSYSYEQYF.

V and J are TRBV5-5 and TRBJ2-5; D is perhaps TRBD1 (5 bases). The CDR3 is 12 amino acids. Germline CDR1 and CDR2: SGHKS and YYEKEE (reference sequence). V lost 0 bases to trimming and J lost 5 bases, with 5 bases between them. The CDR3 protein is CASSLEGETQYF. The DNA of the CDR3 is TGTGCCAGCAGCTTGGAGGGGGAGACCCAGTACTTC.

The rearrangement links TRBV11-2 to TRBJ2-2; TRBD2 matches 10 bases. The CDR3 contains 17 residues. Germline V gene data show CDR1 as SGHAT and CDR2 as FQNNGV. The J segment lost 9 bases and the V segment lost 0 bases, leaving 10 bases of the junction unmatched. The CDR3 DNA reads TGTGCCAGCAGCTTAGATCGGCTAGCGGGAGCTTTCCGGGAGCTGTTTTTT. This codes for CASSLDRLAGAFRELFF.